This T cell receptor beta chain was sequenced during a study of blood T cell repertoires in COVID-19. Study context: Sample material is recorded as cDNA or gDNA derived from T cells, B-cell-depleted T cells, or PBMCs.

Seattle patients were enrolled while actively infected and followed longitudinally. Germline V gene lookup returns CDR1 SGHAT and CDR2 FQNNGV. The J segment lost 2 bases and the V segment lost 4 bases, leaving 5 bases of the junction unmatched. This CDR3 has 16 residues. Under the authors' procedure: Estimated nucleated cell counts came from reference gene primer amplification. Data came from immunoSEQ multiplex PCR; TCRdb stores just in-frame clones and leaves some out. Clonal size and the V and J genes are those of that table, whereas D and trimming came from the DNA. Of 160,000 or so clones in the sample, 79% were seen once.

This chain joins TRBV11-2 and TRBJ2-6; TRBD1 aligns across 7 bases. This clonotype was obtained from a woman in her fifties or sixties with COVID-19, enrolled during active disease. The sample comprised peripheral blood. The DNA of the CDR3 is TGTGCCAGCAGCTATTCGACAGGGACTGGGGCCAACGTCCTGACTTTC. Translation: CASSYSTGTGANVLTF.